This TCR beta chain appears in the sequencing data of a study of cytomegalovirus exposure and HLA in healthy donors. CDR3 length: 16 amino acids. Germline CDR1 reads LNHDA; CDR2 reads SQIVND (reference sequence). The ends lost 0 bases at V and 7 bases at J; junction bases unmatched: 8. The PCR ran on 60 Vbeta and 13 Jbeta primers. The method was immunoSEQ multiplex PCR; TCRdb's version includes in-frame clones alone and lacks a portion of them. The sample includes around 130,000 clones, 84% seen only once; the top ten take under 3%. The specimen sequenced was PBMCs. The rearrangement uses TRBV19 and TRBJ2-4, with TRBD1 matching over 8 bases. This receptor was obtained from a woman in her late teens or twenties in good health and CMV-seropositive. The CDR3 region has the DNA TGTGCCAGTAGTATAGACGGCAGGGGGCCCGGGAACATTCAGTACTTC. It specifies CASSIDGRGPGNIQYF.